This T cell receptor (beta chain) was found in a study of blood T cell repertoires in COVID-19 (dated by TCRdb to 2019 to 2021). In the study overall: Samples covering the acute and convalescent phases of COVID-19 were provided by collaborators in the United States, Italy and Spain. Where available, HLA class I and class II types were obtained from metadata supplied by the sample provider rather than from assay-based typing. The samples were drawn from the first 160 participants of the ongoing ImmuneRACE study and from 1,254 subjects provided by 6 global collaborators. The prospective study material was composed of cDNA or gDNA derived from T cells, B-cell-depleted T cells, or PBMCs. A freely available public database, intended as a resource for researchers studying the immune response to SARS-CoV-2, is where the repertoires were released. Sample metadata almost always included a de-identified subject ID, COVID-19 status, age in years and sex. Deeply sampled blood TCRbeta repertoires from subjects exposed to, actively infected with, or recovered from COVID-19 were included in the dataset. What the study reported, not specific to this receptor: Clinical and demographic metadata were provided uncurated, with the amount varying by source and participant.

TCRbeta CDR3 regions were amplified from genomic DNA by means of the immunoSEQ Assay, a bias-controlled multiplex PCR. As for the original processing: The number of nucleated cells in each sample was estimated from the amplification of reference gene primers within the assay. Sequence reads were collapsed and filtered to measure the absolute abundance of every unique TCRbeta CDR3 rearrangement. For each sample, productive Simpson clonality was calculated by taking the square root of Simpson's diversity index across productive rearrangements. TCRdb limited this immuneACCESS table to in-frame rearrangements with V and J called. A share of clones is missing; checked studies link under half to unresolved V genes, and the rest is unexplained. V and J calls plus clone size are reproduced from that table; the DNA served to infer D and trimming. This sample comprises over 200,000 clones, around 89% of them detected only once. Jointly, the top ten make up under 9.5% of the sample.

CDR1 and CDR2 were assigned from the germline V gene as MNHEY and SVGAGI. Reading from cysteine to phenylalanine, the CDR3 counts 16 amino acids. Just CDR3 DNA is preserved here, 48 bases in frame from base 1. Trimming takes 2 bases from V and 2 bases from J, and the germline ends sit 15 bases apart. This clone occurred once. It lacks a known antigen. No base quality information exists; no much larger clone differs at one position. Participants in the prospective study were enrolled through a virtual design, were aged roughly 18 to 100 years, and lived in roughly 26 United States geographic areas. In the prospective study, cohorts were assigned on the basis of participant-reported clinical history obtained from a screening survey and a study questionnaire. ImmuneRACE Cohort 3 recovered participants were defined by two consecutive negative NP/OP PCR tests, healthcare professional clearance, or symptom resolution. Each participant in the prospective study had whole blood, serum and a nasopharyngeal or oropharyngeal swab collected by mobile phlebotomists. Additional blood draws and questionnaires over an approximately two-month period could optionally be provided by prospective study participants. Before DNA extraction, prospective study blood samples were shipped either frozen or at room temperature.

The chain employs TRBV6-5 and TRBJ1-1; the D gene is perhaps TRBD1, on 5 matching bases. This TCR came from a middle-aged man who had recovered from COVID-19. What was sequenced was PBMCs or T cells enriched from blood (not recorded which). The CDR3 has the sequence CASSYRGSSVNTEAFF. DNA sequence: TGTGCCAGCAGTTACAGGGGCAGTTCTGTCAACACTGAAGCTTTCTTT.